A selection of T cell receptor beta chains follows, all from one sample in a study of T cell responses to AZD1222 COVID-19 vaccine. Clones were sequenced by immunoSEQ multiplex PCR, and TCRdb holds only the in-frame ones, with some missing. The table shows 150,000 to 160,000 clones, with over 80% occurring only once. The source was peripheral blood, collected 28 days after the second AZD1222 dose. These receptors were obtained from an adult who received the AZD1222 COVID-19 vaccine. The CDR3 runs from the conserved cysteine through the conserved F or W. Fields, in order: V gene, D gene, J gene, clone size, CDR3 protein, CDR3 DNA. The D gene is left open where the match is weak. Rows give clone size only sometimes, using once, few, many, or a class for an expanded clone.

TRBV7-2	NA	TRBJ2-1	NA	CASSFGGSSYNEQFF	TGTGCCAGCAGCTTCGGGGGAAGTAGCTACAATGAGCAGTTCTTC
TRBV28	NA	TRBJ2-7	NA	CASSLLSYEQYF	TGTGCCAGCAGTTTACTGTCCTACGAGCAGTACTTC
TRBV28	TRBD1	TRBJ1-1	NA	CASSRQGGTEAFF	TGTGCCAGCTCTCGACAGGGGGGGACTGAAGCTTTCTTT
TRBV7-9	NA	TRBJ2-5	NA	CASSLVGAGVLETQYF	TGTGCCAGCAGCTTAGTCGGGGCAGGGGTATTGGAGACCCAGTACTTC
TRBV28	NA	TRBJ2-5	NA	CASSIAVSWGTQYF	TGTGCCAGCAGTATCGCCGTCTCCTGGGGAACCCAGTACTTC
TRBV2	NA	TRBJ1-1	NA	CASSAFTEAFF	TGTGCCAGCAGCGCTTTCACTGAAGCTTTCTTT
TRBV28	NA	TRBJ2-7	NA	CASSPDRMSSYEQYF	TGTGCCAGCAGTCCAGACAGGATGAGCTCCTACGAGCAGTACTTC
TRBV7-2	TRBD1	TRBJ1-2	NA	CASSLTGQGQNYGYTF	TGTGCCAGCAGCTTAACCGGACAGGGGCAGAATTATGGCTACACCTTC
TRBV28	TRBD1	TRBJ1-2	NA	CASSGKPGQGALGYTF	TGTGCCAGCAGTGGGAAACCGGGACAGGGGGCGCTTGGCTACACCTTC
TRBV3-1/TRBV3-2	TRBD1	TRBJ2-1	NA	CASRLGQANEQFF	TGTGCCAGCAGACTTGGACAGGCGAATGAGCAGTTCTTC
TRBV13	NA	TRBJ2-3	NA	CASSLGLGSTDTQYF	TGTGCCAGCAGCTTAGGCCTCGGGAGCACAGATACGCAGTATTTT
TRBV19	NA	TRBJ2-1	NA	CASRTKGEQFF	TGTGCCAGTAGGACTAAAGGTGAGCAGTTCTTC
TRBV12-3/TRBV12-4	NA	TRBJ2-2	NA	CASSPQNTGELFF	TGTGCCAGCAGTCCCCAGAACACCGGGGAGCTGTTTTTT
TRBV6-6	NA	TRBJ2-6	NA	CASSYPAGAGANVLTF	TGTGCCAGCAGTTACCCTGCAGGGGCTGGGGCCAACGTCCTGACTTTC
TRBV6-2/TRBV6-3	TRBD1	TRBJ1-1	NA	CASSYRLDRTNTEAFF	TGTGCCAGCAGTTACAGGCTGGACAGGACGAACACTGAAGCTTTCTTT
TRBV7-6	TRBD1	TRBJ2-1	NA	CASSLEQGAHNEQFF	TGTGCCAGCAGCTTAGAACAGGGGGCTCACAATGAGCAGTTCTTC
TRBV11-2	NA	TRBJ2-1	NA	CASSLGTTETHEQFF	TGTGCCAGCAGCCTCGGGACGACCGAAACTCATGAGCAGTTCTTC
TRBV28	NA	TRBJ2-6	NA	CASRRSGTSGANVLTF	TGTGCCAGCAGGCGGAGCGGCACCTCTGGGGCCAACGTCCTGACTTTC
TRBV11-2	NA	TRBJ2-7	once	CASSPSGGSEQYF	TGTGCCAGCAGCCCCTCTGGGGGGAGTGAGCAGTACTTC
TRBV12-3/TRBV12-4	NA	TRBJ2-5	NA	CASSSWRETQYF	TGTGCCAGCAGCTCCTGGCGTGAGACCCAGTACTTC
TRBV6-2/TRBV6-3	TRBD1	TRBJ2-3	NA	CAGSRQGSYTDTQYF	TGTGCCGGCAGTCGACAGGGAAGCTACACAGATACGCAGTATTTT
TRBV28	TRBD2	TRBJ2-7	NA	CASSLGTRRREQYF	TGTGCCAGCAGTCTTGGGACTAGAAGGAGGGAGCAGTACTTC
TRBV3-1/TRBV3-2	NA	TRBJ2-3	NA	CASSQKIGTDTQYF	TGTGCCAGCAGTCAGAAGATAGGGACAGATACGCAGTATTTT
TRBV5-1	NA	TRBJ2-2	NA	CASSLPGGNTGELFF	TGCGCCAGCAGCTTGCCGGGCGGTAACACCGGGGAGCTGTTTTTT
TRBV6-2/TRBV6-3	NA	TRBJ2-1	NA	CASSYSSPQGSRLFF	TGTGCCAGCAGTTACTCTTCACCCCAGGGGTCGCGACTGTTCTTC
TRBV5-6	TRBD2	TRBJ2-2	NA	CASSWGLAGTGTGELFF	TGTGCCAGCAGCTGGGGACTAGCGGGAACTGGTACCGGGGAGCTGTTTTTT
TRBV7-2	NA	TRBJ1-6	NA	CASSRPGALNSPLHF	TGTGCCAGCAGCCGCCCAGGGGCGCTTAATTCACCCCTCCACTTT
TRBV9	NA	TRBJ2-3	NA	CASSVARSTDTQYF	TGTGCCAGCAGCGTAGCAAGAAGCACAGATACGCAGTATTTT
TRBV5-6	TRBD1	TRBJ2-7	NA	CASSVRDRGSEQYF	TGTGCCAGCAGCGTCCGGGACAGGGGCTCCGAGCAGTACTTC
TRBV5-4	NA	TRBJ2-3	NA	CASSPAPTGTDTQYF	TGTGCCAGCAGCCCTGCCCCTACCGGCACAGATACGCAGTATTTT
TRBV5-1	TRBD1	TRBJ1-4	NA	CASSPGTGDEKLFF	TGCGCCAGCAGCCCCGGGACAGGGGATGAAAAACTGTTTTTT
TRBV7-2	TRBD1	TRBJ2-7	NA	CASSLEGLSGGFYEQYF	TGTGCCAGCAGCTTAGAAGGTTTGTCAGGGGGCTTTTACGAGCAGTACTTC
TRBV24-1	NA	TRBJ2-2	NA	CATSDPRLDAGELFF	TGTGCCACCAGTGACCCTCGGTTGGATGCCGGGGAGCTGTTTTTT
TRBV2	NA	TRBJ2-2	NA	CASSEVRRRTGELFF	TGTGCCAGCAGTGAAGTACGGCGTCGTACCGGGGAGCTGTTTTTT
TRBV5-1	NA	TRBJ1-3	NA	CASSPVGAELSGNTIYF	TGCGCCAGCAGCCCGGTAGGGGCAGAACTCTCTGGAAACACCATATATTTT
TRBV2	NA	TRBJ2-1	NA	CASREDWSNEQFF	TGTGCCAGCAGGGAAGACTGGAGCAATGAGCAGTTCTTC
TRBV28	TRBD1	TRBJ1-6	NA	CASSTPGTVYNSPLHF	TGTGCCAGCAGTACCCCGGGGACAGTTTATAATTCACCCCTCCACTTT
TRBV25-1	NA	TRBJ2-5	NA	CASSEYFMGARLETQYF	TGTGCCAGCAGTGAATATTTTATGGGGGCGCGTTTAGAGACCCAGTACTTC
TRBV3-1/TRBV3-2	NA	TRBJ2-2	NA	CASSQEGNNTGELFF	TGTGCCAGCAGCCAGGAGGGAAATAACACCGGGGAGCTGTTTTTT
TRBV27	TRBD1	TRBJ2-4	NA	CASSTPGQGKNIQYF	TGTGCCAGCAGTACCCCCGGACAGGGAAAAAACATTCAGTACTTC
TRBV5-6	NA	TRBJ1-2	NA	CASSLPWGQTSNYGYTF	TGTGCCAGCAGCTTGCCCTGGGGGCAGACCTCTAACTATGGCTACACCTTC
TRBV7-2	NA	TRBJ2-2	once	CASSLTLTNTGELFF	TGTGCCAGCAGCTTAACCCTTACGAACACCGGGGAGCTGTTTTTT
TRBV6-5	NA	TRBJ1-1	NA	CASRHRDLMNTEAFF	TGTGCCAGCAGACACAGAGATCTCATGAACACTGAAGCTTTCTTT
TRBV4-2	NA	TRBJ2-5	NA	CASSQDPSPPQETQYF	TGTGCCAGCAGCCAAGATCCCTCGCCTCCCCAAGAGACCCAGTACTTC
TRBV5-1	TRBD2	TRBJ2-2	NA	CASSKGLALNTGELFF	TGCGCCAGCAGCAAGGGACTAGCCCTGAACACCGGGGAGCTGTTTTTT
TRBV14	NA	TRBJ1-2	NA	CASSQDLRYGYTF	TGTGCCAGCAGCCAAGATTTACGCTATGGCTACACCTTC
TRBV4-2	TRBD2	TRBJ2-3	NA	CASSPKGTSGTDTQYF	TGTGCCAGCAGCCCCAAGGGGACTAGCGGCACAGATACGCAGTATTTT
TRBV2	TRBD1	TRBJ1-5	NA	CASRTGSNQPQHF	TGTGCCAGCAGGACAGGGAGCAATCAGCCCCAGCATTTT
TRBV7-6	NA	TRBJ1-1	NA	CASSLGQNTEAFF	TGTGCCAGCAGCTTGGGACAAAACACTGAAGCTTTCTTT
TRBV6-5	NA	TRBJ1-5	NA	CASSPQGWSNQPQHF	TGTGCCAGCAGCCCACAGGGTTGGAGCAATCAGCCCCAGCATTTT
TRBV7-6	NA	TRBJ2-1	NA	CASSLKGDSGTVRGLEQFF	TGTGCCAGCAGCTTAAAGGGTGATTCCGGGACTGTAAGGGGATTGGAGCAGTTCTTC